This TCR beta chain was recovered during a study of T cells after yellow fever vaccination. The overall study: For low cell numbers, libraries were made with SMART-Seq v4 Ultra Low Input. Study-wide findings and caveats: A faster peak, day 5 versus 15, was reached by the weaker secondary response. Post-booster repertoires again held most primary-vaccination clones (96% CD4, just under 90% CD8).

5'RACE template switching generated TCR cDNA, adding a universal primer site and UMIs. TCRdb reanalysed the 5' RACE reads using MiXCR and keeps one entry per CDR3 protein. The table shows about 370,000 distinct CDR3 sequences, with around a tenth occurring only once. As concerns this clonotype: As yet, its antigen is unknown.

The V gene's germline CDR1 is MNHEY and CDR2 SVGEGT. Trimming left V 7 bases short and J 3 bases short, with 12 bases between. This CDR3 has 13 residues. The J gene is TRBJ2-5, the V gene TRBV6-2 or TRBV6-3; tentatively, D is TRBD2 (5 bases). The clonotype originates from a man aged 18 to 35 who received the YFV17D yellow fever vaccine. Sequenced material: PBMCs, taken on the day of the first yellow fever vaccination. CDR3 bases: TGTGCCAGCATCCCCGACGGGGAAGAGACCCAGTACTTC. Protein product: CASIPDGEETQYF.